This is a list of T cell receptor beta chains from one sample in a study of shared clonotypes between healthy human individuals. Libraries were prepared by immunoSEQ multiplex PCR; TCRdb keeps only in-frame clonotypes and omits some of them. The sample has 1.5 million to 1.9 million clones, 95% to 99% seen once. The source material was naive CD4+ T cells sorted from blood. These receptors were taken from a man aged 30-40 years in good health. The CDR3 runs from the conserved cysteine through the conserved F or W. D genes are given only for firm matches. The listing skips clone size in some rows; elsewhere it reads once, few, many or a size class.

J gene | V gene | D gene | clone size | CDR3 DNA | CDR3 protein
TRBJ2-7 | TRBV29-1 | TRBD1 | NA | TGCAGCGTTGACGGGACAGGGGACGAGCAGTACTTC | CSVDGTGDEQYF
TRBJ1-1 | TRBV19 | NA | NA | TGTGCCAGTAGTCAACTAGATAGTACTGAAGCTTTCTTT | CASSQLDSTEAFF
TRBJ2-1 | TRBV9 | NA | NA | TGTGCCAGCAGCGTAGTTGGTACCTACAATGAGCAGTTCTTC | CASSVVGTYNEQFF
TRBJ2-7 | TRBV5-4 | NA | NA | TGTGCCAGCAGCTTGGCCCCAAGTAGGTACGAGCAGTACTTC | CASSLAPSRYEQYF
TRBJ1-2 | TRBV5-4 | NA | NA | TGTGCCAGCAGTAGCAGACAGTCTAACTATGGCTACACCTTC | CASSSRQSNYGYTF
TRBJ1-1 | TRBV18 | NA | NA | TGTGCCAGCTCACCCCCGGGGAGGGGTGGGCGAATGAACACTGAAGCTTTCTTT | CASSPPGRGGRMNTEAFF
TRBJ2-5 | TRBV5-1 | NA | once | TGCGCCAGCAGCTTGCAGGGAGAGACCCAGTACTTC | CASSLQGETQYF
TRBJ2-7 | TRBV7-6 | NA | NA | TGTGCCAGCAGCCTATCGACAGCTTCCTACGAGCAGTACTTC | CASSLSTASYEQYF
TRBJ2-1 | TRBV5-1 | NA | NA | TGCGCCAGCAGCTTGCAGATGGGCTACAATGAGCAGTTCTTC | CASSLQMGYNEQFF
TRBJ2-7 | TRBV5-4 | TRBD1 | NA | TGTGCCAGCAGCTTCCCGGGACAGGGGAACGCCTACGAGCAGTACTTC | CASSFPGQGNAYEQYF
TRBJ2-1 | TRBV11-3 | NA | NA | TGTGCCAGCAGTCGAGGGTCCTTCGGCACCTACAATGAGCAGTTCTTC | CASSRGSFGTYNEQFF
TRBJ2-1 | TRBV7-9 | TRBD2 | NA | TGTGCCAGCAGCTTAGCGTTAACGGGAGGGCCCGGTGAGCAGTTCTTC | CASSLALTGGPGEQFF
TRBJ1-2 | TRBV21-1 | NA | NA | TGTGCCAGCAGCGAAGCCTGGAAGGGCCCCTCTCGGGGCTACACCTTC | CASSEAWKGPSRGYTF
TRBJ2-7 | TRBV5-1 | NA | NA | TGCGCCAGCAGCTTGGCCGGGAGTAGTCCTGACGAGCAGTACTTC | CASSLAGSSPDEQYF
TRBJ2-7 | TRBV28 | TRBD1 | NA | TGTGCCAGCATGCGGACAGGAGGTGACAGCTACGAGCAGTACTTC | CASMRTGGDSYEQYF
TRBJ2-7 | TRBV10-2 | NA | NA | TGCGCCAGCAGTGCGAATAGCGGACGACCAAACTCCTACGAGCAGTACTTC | CASSANSGRPNSYEQYF
TRBJ2-2 | TRBV4-1 | NA | NA | TGCGCCAGCAGCCAACTCCTCGCGAACACCGGGGAGCTGTTTTTT | CASSQLLANTGELFF
TRBJ2-7 | TRBV2 | TRBD1 | NA | TGTGCCAGCAGGGAACTCAGGGGGCTCGGTTACGAGCAGTACTTC | CASRELRGLGYEQYF
TRBJ1-2 | TRBV18 | TRBD1 | NA | TGTGCCAGCTCACTTAAACAGGGGTCCATCCTTAACTATGGCTACACCTTC | CASSLKQGSILNYGYTF